This T cell receptor (beta chain) derives from a study of radiotherapy plus CTLA-4 blockade in lung cancer. Across the whole study: Objective responses were observed in 15% to 20% of patients, and disease control was achieved by approximately 30%. Study conclusions and caveats: After radiotherapy and ipilimumab, tumor-derived clones expanded in peripheral blood.

Profiled with immunoSEQ multiplex PCR; TCRdb holds only in-frame clones, not every one. Of 80,000 to 100,000 clones listed, almost 90% are singletons. Treatment of patients with chemo-refractory metastatic non-small-cell lung cancer consisted of focal radiation plus CTLA-4 blockade with ipilimumab. This CDR3 has 17 residues. Per germline, CDR1 MGHRA and CDR2 YSYEKL. Trimming took off 3 bases at V and 4 bases at J, with 19 bases between the two ends. Comments on this clone: Its matching antigen is unknown.

The source was peripheral blood, collected from a patient treated with radiotherapy plus ipilimumab. The sequence was collected from a human donor with non-small cell lung cancer that progressed on radiotherapy plus ipilimumab. This chain connects TRBV4-1 to TRBJ2-1, with D maybe TRBD1 (7 bases). The CDR3 here is CASSHAGGTVPYNEQFF. CDR3 DNA sequence: TGCGCCAGCAGCCACGCAGGGGGGACAGTACCTTACAATGAGCAGTTCTTC.